These 30 T cell receptor beta chains were sequenced from one sample in a study of cytomegalovirus exposure and HLA in healthy donors. The PCR employed 60 Vbeta primers together with 13 Jbeta primers. Sequencing used immunoSEQ multiplex PCR; TCRdb keeps in-frame clones, though not all of them. The data contain 300,000 or so clones, about 83% of them singletons. The sample comprised PBMCs. The receptor set was obtained from a woman between 40 and 50 years old in good health and CMV-seropositive.

J is TRBJ2-5 and V is TRBV30, with D possibly being TRBD2 (5 bases). V dropped 3 bases and J dropped 0 bases, with 11 bases sitting between them. The CDR3 runs to 14 residues. Germline lookup yields CDR1 GTSNPN and CDR2 SVGIG (reference sequence). In nucleotides, the CDR3 is TGTGCCTGGAGGAGTTCGGGGAACCAAGAGACCCAGTACTTC. Protein product: CAWRSSGNQETQYF.

The chain carries TRBV19 and TRBJ2-1; D might be TRBD2 (6 bases). Looked up from germline, CDR1 is LNHDA and CDR2 is SQIVND (reference sequence). The CDR3 has 15 amino acids. The CDR3 protein is CATVRETSSYNEQFF. The CDR3 region has the DNA TGTGCTACCGTTAGGGAGACTAGCTCCTACAATGAGCAGTTCTTC.

The J gene is TRBJ1-2, the V gene TRBV14; D gene uncertain. This CDR3 has 16 residues. From germline, CDR1 is SGHDN and CDR2 FVKESK. The V end lost 0 bases, the J end lost 0 bases, and 11 bases lay between the germline ends. DNA for the CDR3: TGTGCCAGCAGCCAAGAGACATGGGTAGCTAACTATGGCTACACCTTC. Translating gives CASSQETWVANYGYTF. Drawing the rest from reference TRBV14 and TRBJ1-2, the complete variable domain is EAGVTQFPSHSVIEKGQTVTLRCDPISGHDNLYWYRRVMGKEIKFLLHFVKESKQDESGMPNNRFLAERTGGTYSTLKVQPAELEDSGVYFCASSQETWVANYGYTFGSGTRLTVV.

The chain has TRBV2 and TRBJ2-5; 8 nucleotides line up with TRBD1. The germline CDR1 and CDR2 sequences are SNHLY and FYNNEI. J was trimmed by 3 bases and V by 6 bases; bases with no gene match: 6. CDR3 size: 14 residues. The CDR3 DNA reads TGTGCCAGCAGGGGGGACAGGAACAAAGAGACCCAGTACTTC. Protein sequence: CASRGDRNKETQYF.

The V and J genes are TRBV9 and TRBJ2-2; D perhaps matches TRBD2 (6 bases). This CDR3 contains 17 residues. Trimming shortened V by 3 bases and J by 5 bases, and 20 bases separated the two germline ends. The germline V gene has CDR1 SGDLS and CDR2 YYNGEE. This chain's CDR3 is CASSAKSAGTMTGELFF. DNA for the CDR3: TGTGCCAGCAGCGCGAAGAGTGCGGGGACGATGACCGGGGAGCTGTTTTTT.

This rearrangement joins TRBV7-8 to TRBJ1-2; TRBD1 aligns across 9 bases. Germline CDR1 reads SGHVS; CDR2 reads FQNEAQ. V shed 5 bases and J 7 bases; nucleotides not matched to a gene: 17. The CDR3 has 17 amino acids. CDR3 in DNA: TGTGCCAGCAGCCAGGCCGGGACAGGGAATTTCGGCGGTGGCTACACCTTC. Translating it yields CASSQAGTGNFGGGYTF.

This clone occurred a few times. The rearrangement joins TRBV7-2 to TRBJ2-7; D gene uncertain. This CDR3 has 12 residues. Per germline, CDR1 SGHTA and CDR2 FQGNSA. The V gene lost 5 bases and the J gene lost 0 bases, with 5 bases spanning the gap. The CDR3 bases are TGTGCCAGCAGCCCCTACTCCTACGAGCAGTACTTC. Translated, it gives CASSPYSYEQYF.

The chain links TRBV28 to TRBJ2-1; 7 bases are shared with TRBD2. Looked up from germline, CDR1 is MDHEN and CDR2 is SYDVKM. The CDR3 is 15 amino acids. V was clipped by 6 bases and J by 8 bases; unmatched bases: 13. CDR3 DNA: TGTGCCAGCAGCTCCACGGGACTAATGCGGCATGAGCAGTTCTTC. This codes for CASSSTGLMRHEQFF.

This chain links TRBV14 with TRBJ1-3; D is undetermined. The CDR3 loop spans 12 amino acids. Germline lookup yields CDR1 SGHDN and CDR2 FVKESK. CDR3 nucleotide sequence: TGTGCTTCACAAAGCTCTGGAAACACCATATATTTT. It codes for CASQSSGNTIYF.

V usage is TRBV25-1 and J usage is TRBJ2-5; tentative D call: TRBD2 (5 bases). The DNA matches TRBJ2-7 better at its end, which makes the J call doubtful. This CDR3 region has 14 residues. Germline CDR1 reads MGHDK; CDR2 reads SYGVNS. For the CDR3, the DNA is TGTGCCAGCACCCCGCTCGGGATAGCCTACGAGCAGTACTTC. Translated: CASTPLGIAYEQYF.

This clone turned up a few times. The J gene is TRBJ1-6, the V gene TRBV6-5, with unresolved D. The CDR3 sequence is 12 residues long. V gave up 9 bases and J gave up 5 bases, with 8 bases separating them. Germline V gene data show CDR1 as MNHEY and CDR2 as SVGAGI. Written as DNA, the CDR3 is TGTGCCAGTGGGCCTAATAATTCACCCCTCCACTTT. This codes for CASGPNNSPLHF.

The chain couples TRBV7-8 to TRBJ2-2; 10 bases are a match to TRBD2. The CDR3 totals 18 residues. Losses at the gene ends were 0 bases for V and 4 bases for J; bases not matched to a gene: 8. The germline CDR1 and CDR2 sequences are SGHVS and FQNEAQ. CDR3 DNA: TGTGCCAGCAGCTTAGCTCCTCTAGCGGGGGTGACCACCGGGGAGCTGTTTTTT. As protein: CASSLAPLAGVTTGELFF.

This sequence joins TRBV7-9 and TRBJ1-2; no clear D. The CDR3 is made up of 15 amino acids. Per the germline V gene, CDR1 is SEHNR and CDR2 is FQNEAQ (reference sequence). V was cut by 5 bases and J by 0 bases, with 13 bases left in between. CDR3 bases: TGTGCCAGCAGCCCCGTGGGAGGATCTAACTATGGCTACACCTTC. It yields the protein CASSPVGGSNYGYTF.

This clone showed up just a few times. CDR3 coding DNA: TGTGCCAGCAGTTCCTACAGGGAATTGGGGCAGTTCTTC. It yields the protein CASSSYRELGQFF. This rearrangement joins TRBV27 to TRBJ2-1, with a tentative D call TRBD1 (6 bases). This CDR3 contains 13 residues. The V and J ends lost 4 bases and 12 bases respectively, with 16 bases between them. Looked up from germline, CDR1 is MNHEY and CDR2 is SMNVEV (reference sequence).

The chain uses TRBV4-3 and TRBJ2-1, with TRBD2 matching 7 bases. Losses at the gene ends were 1 base for V and 6 bases for J; bases not matched to a gene: 9. CDR3 length: 16 residues. Germline V gives CDR1 LGHNA, CDR2 YSLEER. CDR3: CASSQVRASGFNEQFF. The CDR3 nucleotides are TGCGCCAGCAGCCAAGTCAGAGCTAGCGGATTCAATGAGCAGTTCTTC.

The gene calls are TRBV27 and TRBJ1-3; the match to TRBD1 covers 8 bases. V dropped 5 bases and J dropped 4; count of bases not matched to a gene: 7. Looked up from germline, CDR1 is MNHEY and CDR2 is SMNVEV (reference sequence). The CDR3 sequence is 15 residues long. CDR3 DNA sequence: TGTGCCAGCAGTCCCATGGGACAGGCCGGAAACACCATATATTTT. Translation: CASSPMGQAGNTIYF.

The chain uses TRBV7-9 and TRBJ2-1, with D possibly TRBD2 on 5 matching bases. The CDR3 is made up of 12 amino acids. The germline V gene has CDR1 SEHNR and CDR2 FQNEAQ (reference sequence). The ends were cut back, 1 base at V and 14 bases at J, with 12 bases in the middle. CDR3 loop: CASSLGAYSEFF. CDR3 coding DNA: TGTGCCAGCAGCTTAGGGGCGTATAGCGAGTTCTTC.

This rearrangement joins TRBV12-5 to TRBJ2-7, with TRBD2 matching over 9 bases. In germline, CDR1 is LGHNT, CDR2 FRNRAP. V lost 5 bases and J lost 4; bases outside the gene matches: 3. This CDR3 is built from 13 residues. CDR3 sequence reads: CASGGSGSYEQYF. The CDR3, as DNA: TGTGCTAGTGGTGGTAGCGGGAGTTACGAGCAGTACTTC.

This clone was observed a handful of times. The chain has TRBV11-3 and TRBJ1-5; D uncertain. Between the trimmed V and J ends, which lost 1 base and 7 bases, there was a span of 5 bases. CDR3 size: 12 residues. CDR1 is SGHNT, CDR2 YENEEA, per germline. Here the CDR3 DNA reads TGTGCCAGCAGCTTAGCGTCCCAGCCCCAGCATTTT. Protein sequence: CASSLASQPQHF.

The chain recombines TRBV5-6 with TRBJ2-3, with D possibly TRBD1 on 5 matching bases. V was pared by 3 bases and J by 2 bases, with 13 bases between. Germline V gives CDR1 SGHDT, CDR2 YYEEEE. This CDR3 has 15 residues. CDR3 DNA sequence: TGTGCCAGCAGCTACAACAGGTGGGACACAGATACGCAGTATTTT. The encoded protein is CASSYNRWDTDTQYF.

V and J are TRBV11-2 and TRBJ1-3; 8 nucleotides match TRBD1. Germline-derived CDR1 and CDR2 are SGHAT and FQNNGV. The CDR3 extends over 13 amino acids. Trimming took 10 bases from V and 4 from J; bases not matched to a gene: 6. CDR3 sequence: CATWTGSGNTIYF. Written as DNA, the CDR3 is TGTGCCACCTGGACAGGGTCAGGAAACACCATATATTTT. Filled out from reference TRBV11-2 and TRBJ1-3, the complete variable domain reads EAGVAQSPRYKIIEKRQSVAFWCNPISGHATLYWYQQILGQGPKLLIQFQNNGVVDDSQLPKDRFSAERLKGVDSTLKIQPAKLEDSAVYLCATWTGSGNTIYFGEGSWLTVV.

This chain uses TRBV11-3 with TRBJ2-7; 7 bases are shared with TRBD2. J lost 2 bases, V lost 0 bases, and 7 bases had no gene match. This CDR3 comprises 16 residues. Per the germline V gene, CDR1 is SGHNT and CDR2 is YENEEA. The CDR3 is CASSLEGGTVPYEQYF. In nucleotides, the CDR3 is TGTGCCAGCAGCTTAGAGGGGGGGACCGTGCCCTACGAGCAGTACTTC.

This chain links TRBV6-1 with TRBJ1-1; D remains unclear. Per the germline V gene, CDR1 is MNHNS and CDR2 is SASEGT. CDR3 size: 11 residues. The ends were cut back, 10 bases at V and 0 bases at J, with 6 bases in the middle. This CDR3 is CATIMNTEAFF. CDR3 nucleotides: TGTGCCACCATCATGAACACTGAAGCTTTCTTT.

CDR3 in DNA: TGTGCCAGCAGCTTGGAGACACCCTCCTACGAGCAGTACTTC. Protein: CASSLETPSYEQYF. This sequence joins TRBV5-4 and TRBJ2-7, with D uncertain. V dropped 0 bases and J dropped 0 bases, with 7 bases sitting between them. Per the germline V gene, CDR1 is SGHNT and CDR2 is YYREEE (reference sequence). The CDR3 has 14 amino acids.

V gene TRBV4-3 combines with J gene TRBJ2-1, with D hard to call. V was pared by 1 base and J by 0 bases, with 10 bases between. CDR1 and CDR2 (germline): LGHNA, YSLEER. CDR3 length: 16 amino acids. The CDR3, as DNA: TGCGCCAGCAGCCAAGGCACCCTCAGCTCCTACAATGAGCAGTTCTTC. Its protein is CASSQGTLSSYNEQFF.

The chain links TRBV7-8 to TRBJ2-7, with 10 bases aligning to TRBD2. V dropped 1 base and J dropped 4; count of bases not matched to a gene: 7. The CDR3 contains 16 residues. Germline V gives CDR1 SGHVS, CDR2 FQNEAQ. Here the CDR3 reads CASSLDDRTSGYEQYF. Here the CDR3 DNA reads TGTGCCAGCAGCTTAGACGACCGGACTAGCGGTTACGAGCAGTACTTC.

V is TRBV7-2 and J is TRBJ1-1; 7 positions agree with TRBD1. Germline CDR1 is SGHTA and CDR2 is FQGNSA. The CDR3 loop spans 13 amino acids. The J segment lost 11 bases and the V segment lost 1 base, leaving 7 bases of the junction unmatched. The CDR3 DNA reads TGTGCCAGCAGCTTAGGGTCAGGGACAGAGGCTTTCTTT. Its protein is CASSLGSGTEAFF. Together with reference TRBV7-2 and TRBJ1-1, the CDR3 gives the full variable domain: GAGVSQSPSNKVTEKGKDVELRCDPISGHTALYWYRQSLGQGLEFLIYFQGNSAPDKSGLPSDRFSAERTGGSVSTLTIQRTQQEDSAVYLCASSLGSGTEAFFGQGTRLTVV.

The V call is TRBV30, the J call TRBJ2-1; 7 bases align to TRBD1. Germline CDR1 reads GTSNPN; CDR2 reads SVGIG (reference sequence). V dropped 5 bases and J dropped 9; count of bases not matched to a gene: 7. This CDR3 region has 12 residues. CDR3 bases: TGTGCCTGGGAAAAAGGGGGCACTGAGCAGTTCTTC. Residues: CAWEKGGTEQFF.

The gene calls are TRBV19 and TRBJ1-4; D gene uncertain. The CDR3 spans 12 residues. V gave up 9 bases and J gave up 5 bases, with 10 bases separating them. Germline CDR1 reads LNHDA; CDR2 reads SQIVND (reference sequence). CDR3 sequence reads: CAREQINEKLFF. The CDR3 DNA follows: TGTGCCAGGGAACAGATAAATGAAAAACTGTTTTTT.

The V call is TRBV28, the J call TRBJ2-7; TRBD1 matches 9 bases. The CDR3 has 13 residues. Germline V gene lookup returns CDR1 MDHEN and CDR2 SYDVKM. The trim removed 8 bases at V and 9 bases at J, leaving 11 bases unmatched. CDR3 residues: CASGRTGVGAQYF. The CDR3 nucleotides are TGTGCCAGCGGAAGGACAGGGGTTGGGGCGCAGTACTTC.